The 7 T cell receptor beta chains presented below share a single source sample, sequenced in a study of T cell responses to AZD1222 COVID-19 vaccine (dated by TCRdb to the early 2020s). Libraries were prepared through the immunoSEQ multiplex PCR assay. The source is immuneACCESS, and TCRdb retained only in-frame sequences with V and J called. Part of the clones is not carried over; for the studies checked, unresolved V genes explain less than half of this, and the remainder is unexplained. This sample has about 100,000 clones in its table, and around 90% of those were observed once. Clones ranked in the top ten supply 1.7% of the sample. The intended sense of this specimen's time point label: baseline before first vaccination. Sample: peripheral blood, taken on day 0 of AZD1222 vaccination. The origin of the receptors is an adult in good health.

This sequence joins TRBV6-5 and TRBJ2-3; TRBD2 aligns across 7 bases. CDR1 MNHEY and CDR2 SVGAGI come from the germline V gene. CDR3 length equals 16 residues. V lost 2 bases to trimming and J lost 0 bases; unmatched junction nucleotides: 5. As DNA, the CDR3 is TGTGCCAGCAGTTACATGGCGGGGGAAAGCACAGATACGCAGTATTTT. It specifies CASSYMAGESTDTQYF.

The chain employs TRBV28 and TRBJ2-6; no clear D. Trimming removed 7 bases at V and 0 bases at J, with 10 bases between. Germline V lookup: CDR1 MDHEN, CDR2 SYDVKM. This CDR3 has 15 residues. CDR3 DNA sequence: TGTGCCAGCACTAGGGTTGACTCTGGGGCCAACGTCCTGACTTTC. Residues: CASTRVDSGANVLTF.

The chain employs TRBV28 and TRBJ2-2, with D tentatively TRBD2 (7 bases). Germline CDR1 MDHEN, CDR2 SYDVKM. The V end lost 6 bases, the J end lost 3 bases, and 14 bases lay between the germline ends. The CDR3 runs 15 residues. The CDR3 sequence: CASSLGGADTGELFF. CDR3 coding DNA: TGTGCCAGCAGCCTAGGGGGGGCCGACACCGGGGAGCTGTTTTTT.

The chain joins TRBV5-4 to TRBJ1-2; weak D call: TRBD1 (6 bases). Germline loops: CDR1 SGHNT, CDR2 YYREEE (reference sequence). This CDR3 is built from 14 residues. Deletions cut 4 bases from V and 2 bases from J, with 12 bases between. As DNA, the CDR3 is TGTGCCAGCAGCCTCCGGACAGACAACTATGGCTACACCTTC. Amino acid sequence: CASSLRTDNYGYTF.

The rearrangement uses TRBV28 and TRBJ2-7; D is uncertain. V dropped 9 bases and J dropped 3 bases, with 12 bases sitting between them. CDR1 is MDHEN and CDR2 is SYDVKM in the germline V gene. The CDR3 runs to 12 residues. The CDR3 region is CASQTPHYEQYF. The CDR3 coding sequence is TGTGCCAGTCAGACTCCCCACTACGAGCAGTACTTC.

The CDR3 loop reads CAWSVLVNQPQHF. CDR3 coding DNA: TGTGCCTGGAGTGTACTAGTCAATCAGCCCCAGCATTTT. The chain links TRBV30 to TRBJ1-5, with D hard to call. This CDR3 spans 13 amino acids. Germline-derived CDR1 and CDR2 are GTSNPN and SVGIG (reference sequence). V lost 0 bases, J lost 3 bases, and 6 bases lay in between.

This chain connects TRBV5-1 to TRBJ1-1; 8 bases line up with TRBD1. V trimming: 0 bases; J trimming: 5 bases; junction bases outside the gene matches: 9. This CDR3 region has 16 residues. Germline V lookup: CDR1 SGHRS, CDR2 YFSETQ. CDR3 DNA sequence: TGCGCCAGCAGCTTGGCCCCAACAGGGGGTGAGACTGAAGCTTTCTTT. Its translation: CASSLAPTGGETEAFF.